Listed here are 4 T cell receptor beta chains from one sample, sequenced in a study of blood T cells in healthy people across ages. A second roughly 6 to 12 cycle PCR used barcoded and J-beta primers. TCRdb re-called the 5' RACE reads with MiXCR, one entry per CDR3 protein. The data contain almost 300,000 distinct CDR3 sequences, around 29% of them singletons. Sample: blood. Source of these receptors: a woman between 65 and 79 years old in good health.

This clonotype was detected a few times. This sequence joins TRBV6-5 and TRBJ2-3; D may be TRBD1 (5 bases). Germline-derived CDR1 and CDR2 are MNHEY and SVGAGI. Between the trimmed V and J ends, which lost 2 bases and 5 bases, there was a span of 11 bases. The CDR3 spans 14 residues. CDR3 amino acids: CASSYVAQGDTQYF. Here the CDR3 DNA reads TGTGCCAGCAGTTACGTGGCCCAGGGAGATACGCAGTATTTT.

J is TRBJ2-4 and V is TRBV11-2; 9 bases are shared with TRBD1. The CDR3 sequence is 15 residues long. The germline V gene has CDR1 SGHAT and CDR2 FQNNGV. Trimming removed 5 bases from V and 7 bases from J; junction bases left unmatched: 9. The CDR3: CASSLGGTGSNIQYF. CDR3 coding DNA: TGTGCCAGCAGCCTCGGCGGGACAGGGTCGAACATTCAGTACTTC.

Only a few counts were recorded for this clonotype. The chain has TRBV20-1 and TRBJ1-1, with TRBD1 matching 10 bases. Germline loops: CDR1 DFQATT, CDR2 SNEGSKA (reference sequence). This CDR3 contains 12 residues. V dropped 3 bases and J dropped 10; count of bases not matched to a gene: 5. The CDR3 DNA follows: TGCAGTGCTAGTGACAGGGGGCGGCGAGCTTTCTTT. It specifies CSASDRGRRAFF.

The chain carries TRBV28 and TRBJ2-5, with TRBD2 identical over 8 bases. Unmatched junction bases numbered 10, after V lost 5 bases and J lost 5 bases. Germline CDR1 and CDR2: MDHEN and SYDVKM. The CDR3 consists of 15 residues. CDR3 sequence: CASSPGTRQGETQYF. In DNA form, the CDR3 reads TGTGCCAGCAGTCCCGGGACTAGGCAAGGGGAGACCCAGTACTTC.